This TCR beta chain is drawn from a study of blood T cell repertoires in COVID-19. Study background: Spain, Italy and the United States supplied samples that represented acute and convalescent COVID-19.

Per the germline V gene, CDR1 is SNHLY and CDR2 is FYNNEI. Trimming took 8 bases from V and 3 from J, leaving 17 bases between them. This CDR3 has 16 residues. In the authors' methods: Reference gene primer amplification gave nucleated cell count estimates. TCRdb's copy holds only in-frame clones and misses some; the assay was immunoSEQ multiplex PCR. The D gene and trimming were derived from the DNA, and the V and J assignments and clone size from that table. The table has 200,000 to 250,000 clones, roughly 80% seen once. Sequenced input: peripheral blood. The clonotype originates from a woman in her sixties or seventies with acute or convalescent COVID-19. This chain links TRBV2 with TRBJ2-6; D is perhaps TRBD1 (6 bases). For the CDR3, the DNA is TGTGCCAGCCTCCGGGACACTATGAGTGGGGCCAACGTCCTGACTTTC. Protein product: CASLRDTMSGANVLTF.